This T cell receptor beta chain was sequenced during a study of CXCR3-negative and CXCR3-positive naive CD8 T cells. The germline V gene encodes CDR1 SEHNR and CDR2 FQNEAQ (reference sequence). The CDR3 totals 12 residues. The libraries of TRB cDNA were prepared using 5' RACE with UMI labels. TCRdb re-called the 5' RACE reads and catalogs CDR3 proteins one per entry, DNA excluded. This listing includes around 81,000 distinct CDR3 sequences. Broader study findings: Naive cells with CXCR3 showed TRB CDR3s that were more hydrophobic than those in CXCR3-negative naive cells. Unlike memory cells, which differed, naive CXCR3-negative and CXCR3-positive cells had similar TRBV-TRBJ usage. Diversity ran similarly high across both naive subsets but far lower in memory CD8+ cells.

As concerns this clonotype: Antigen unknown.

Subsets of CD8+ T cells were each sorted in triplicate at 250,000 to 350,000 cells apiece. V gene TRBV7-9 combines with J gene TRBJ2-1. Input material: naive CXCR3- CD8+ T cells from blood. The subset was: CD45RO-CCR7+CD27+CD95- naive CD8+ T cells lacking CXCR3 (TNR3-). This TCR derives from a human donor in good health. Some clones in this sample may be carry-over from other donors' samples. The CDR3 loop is CASSLVSFEQFF.